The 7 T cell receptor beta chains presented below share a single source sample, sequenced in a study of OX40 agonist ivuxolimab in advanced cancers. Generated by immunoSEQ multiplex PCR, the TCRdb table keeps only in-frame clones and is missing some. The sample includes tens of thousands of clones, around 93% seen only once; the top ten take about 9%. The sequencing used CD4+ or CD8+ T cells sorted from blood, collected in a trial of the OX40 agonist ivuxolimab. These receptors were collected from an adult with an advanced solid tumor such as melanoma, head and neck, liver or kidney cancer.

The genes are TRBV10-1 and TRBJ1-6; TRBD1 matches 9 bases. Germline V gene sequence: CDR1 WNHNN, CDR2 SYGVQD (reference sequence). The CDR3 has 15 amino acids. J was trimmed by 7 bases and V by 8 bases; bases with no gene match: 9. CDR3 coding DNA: TGCGCCAGCCAAGGACCCGGGACAGGGAATTCACCCCTCCACTTT. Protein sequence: CASQGPGTGNSPLHF.

The DNA for the CDR3 is TGTGCCAGCAGCTTAGGGGGGGGGCCGAAGACCCAGTACTTC. The encoded protein is CASSLGGGPKTQYF. V gene TRBV13 combines with J gene TRBJ2-5; weak D call: TRBD2 (7 bases). The CDR3 length is 14 residues. Germline CDR1 reads PRHDT; CDR2 reads FYEKMQ (reference sequence). Between the trimmed V and J ends, which lost 0 bases and 6 bases, there was a span of 11 bases.

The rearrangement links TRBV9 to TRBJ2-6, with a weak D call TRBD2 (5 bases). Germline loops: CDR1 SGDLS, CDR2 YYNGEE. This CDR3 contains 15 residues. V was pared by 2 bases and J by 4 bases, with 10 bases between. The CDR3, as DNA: TGTGCCAGCAGCGTCGAGGGTCAGGGGGCCAACGTCCTGACTTTC. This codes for CASSVEGQGANVLTF.

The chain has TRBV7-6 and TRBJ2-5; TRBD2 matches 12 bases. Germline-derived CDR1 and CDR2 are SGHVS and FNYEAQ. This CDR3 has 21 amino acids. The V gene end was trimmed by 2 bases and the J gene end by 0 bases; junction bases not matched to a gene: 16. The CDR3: CASSLNYPRTSGVNNQETQYF. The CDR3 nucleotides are TGTGCCAGCAGCTTAAACTATCCTCGGACTAGCGGGGTAAACAACCAAGAGACCCAGTACTTC.

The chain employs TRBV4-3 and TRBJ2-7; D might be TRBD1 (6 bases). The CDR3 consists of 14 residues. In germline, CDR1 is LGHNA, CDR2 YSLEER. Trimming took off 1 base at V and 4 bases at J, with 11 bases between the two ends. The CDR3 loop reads CASSQGTGPYEQYF. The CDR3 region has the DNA TGCGCCAGCAGCCAAGGTACAGGGCCATACGAGCAGTACTTC.

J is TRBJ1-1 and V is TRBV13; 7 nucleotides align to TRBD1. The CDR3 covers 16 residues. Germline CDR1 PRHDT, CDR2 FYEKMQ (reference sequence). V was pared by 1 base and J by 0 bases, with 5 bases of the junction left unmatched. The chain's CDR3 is CASSLVQGSLNTEAFF. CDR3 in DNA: TGTGCCAGCAGCTTAGTACAGGGGAGCTTGAACACTGAAGCTTTCTTT.

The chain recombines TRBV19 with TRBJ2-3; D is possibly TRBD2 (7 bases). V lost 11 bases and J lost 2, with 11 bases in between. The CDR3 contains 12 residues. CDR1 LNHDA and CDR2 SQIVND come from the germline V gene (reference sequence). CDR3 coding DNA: TGTGCCGTCCGGGGGGCCACAGATACGCAGTATTTT. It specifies CAVRGATDTQYF.